The source of this T cell receptor (beta chain) is a study of blood T cells in healthy people across ages. The use of a sample-barcoded 5' primer and a J-beta primer mix characterized a second PCR of 7 to 11 cycles. MiXCR, run by TCRdb on the 5' RACE reads, gives a single entry per CDR3 protein. The sample holds some 560,000 distinct CDR3 sequences, about a quarter seen once. Points from the study as a whole: Donor CMV infection status was unknown, possibly confounding age-related changes in expanded clonotypes.

In this sample, this clonotype turned up a few times. Its target is unknown. Staff drew ten milliliters of peripheral blood from each donor. The data were also submitted as part of a second study, on T cells of mothers and their children. From that paper: It was through the M1S primer of the second PCR that sample barcodes and 2-4 random nucleotides were added.

The receptor was isolated from a boy aged 2 to 9 in good health. The sample was blood.

The CDR3 protein is CASSLRQPSGSSDIQYF. CDR3 coding DNA: TGTGCCAGCAGCTTAAGGCAGCCTAGCGGGAGTAGTGACATTCAGTACTTC. The chain is built from TRBV7-3 and TRBJ2-4, with 10 bases aligning to TRBD2. Trimming at V came to 1 base and at J to 8 bases, leaving 11 bases not matched to a gene. In germline, CDR1 is SGHTA, CDR2 FQGTGA. The CDR3 runs to 17 residues.